This T cell receptor beta chain comes out of a study of blood T cell repertoires in COVID-19. Study-wide context: PBMCs, B-cell-depleted T cells, or T cells provided the cDNA or gDNA that made up the material.

The protocol was immunoSEQ multiplex PCR, while the TCRdb copy is restricted to in-frame clones and leaves out a portion. The repertoire holds about 470,000 clones, roughly 87% seen once, with around 0.7% in the top ten. Across about two dozen US areas, participants ranged in age from about 18 to 90 years. Cohort 3 recovered donors had two negative PCRs, clearance, or symptom resolution. V trimming: 0 bases; J trimming: 7 bases; junction bases outside the gene matches: 10. CDR1 is SGHDT, CDR2 YYEEEE, per germline. The CDR3 extends over 16 amino acids. The chain combines TRBV5-6 with TRBJ1-5; 7 nucleotides match TRBD1. The TCR was taken from a woman under 30 who had recovered from COVID-19. The sample was PBMCs or T cells enriched from blood (not recorded which). CDR3 region: CASSLEGGQPGQPQHF. The CDR3 DNA is TGTGCCAGCAGCTTGGAGGGGGGACAGCCAGGACAGCCCCAGCATTTT. The full variable domain, in which reference TRBV5-6 and TRBJ1-5 provide the parts outside the CDR3, is DAGVTQSPTHLIKTRGQQVTLRCSPKSGHDTVSWYQQALGQGPQFIFQYYEEEERQRGNFPDRFSGHQFPNYSSELNVNALLLGDSALYLCASSLEGGQPGQPQHFGDGTRLSIL.